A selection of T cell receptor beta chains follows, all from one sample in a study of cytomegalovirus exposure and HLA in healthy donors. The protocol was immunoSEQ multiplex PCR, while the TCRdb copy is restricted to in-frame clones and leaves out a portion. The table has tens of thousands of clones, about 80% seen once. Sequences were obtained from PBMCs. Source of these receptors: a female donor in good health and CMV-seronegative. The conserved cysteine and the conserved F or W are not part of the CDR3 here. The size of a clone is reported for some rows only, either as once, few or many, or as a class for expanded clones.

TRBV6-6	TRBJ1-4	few	ASSYGQRGEKLF
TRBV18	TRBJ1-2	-	ASSPLNRVDYGYT
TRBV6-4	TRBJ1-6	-	ASKFGGSGALNSPLH
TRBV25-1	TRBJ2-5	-	ASSEERGATQY
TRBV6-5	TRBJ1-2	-	ASSYSMSGQGDGYT
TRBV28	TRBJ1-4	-	ASSLVGIGKLF
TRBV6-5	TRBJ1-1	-	ASSRDRVNTEAF
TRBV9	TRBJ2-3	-	ASSATTTDTQY
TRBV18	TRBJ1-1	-	ASSPLEETEAF
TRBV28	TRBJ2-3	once	ASSSNGVRTDTQY
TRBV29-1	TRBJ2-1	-	SVGGASGRGAYNEQF
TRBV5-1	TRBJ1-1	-	ASSLAADSEAF
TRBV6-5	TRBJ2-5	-	ASSRDRQETQY
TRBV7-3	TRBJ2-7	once	ASSPMGQGGEQY
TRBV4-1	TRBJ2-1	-	ASSQEGARGDEQF
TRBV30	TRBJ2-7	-	AWSAGDGGSDEQY
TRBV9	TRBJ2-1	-	ASSPPGRGSSYNEQF
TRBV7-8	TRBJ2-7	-	ASSLKGGGPLVEQY
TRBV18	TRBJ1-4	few	ASSPAVRTVRGTNEKLF
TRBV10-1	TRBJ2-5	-	ASSTGPQETQY
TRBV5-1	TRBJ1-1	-	ASSLLSSTEAF
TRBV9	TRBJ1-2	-	ASSVFWGAEYGYT
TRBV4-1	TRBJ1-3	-	ASSQDVRDTIY
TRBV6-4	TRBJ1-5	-	ASSAEEGLQPQH
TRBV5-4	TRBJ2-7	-	ASSSDSHSYEQY
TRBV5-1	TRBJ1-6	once	ASSLETGGWDNSPLH
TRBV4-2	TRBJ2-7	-	ASSQDELAGGYEQY
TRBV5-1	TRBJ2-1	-	ASSMTSGRFYNEQF
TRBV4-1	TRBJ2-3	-	ASSQDPLGAGAGDTQY
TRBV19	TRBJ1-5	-	ASRTGGGYQPQH
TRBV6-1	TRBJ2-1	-	ASRDRIVEQF
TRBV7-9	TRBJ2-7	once	ASSPRVPYEQY
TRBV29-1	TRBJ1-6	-	SVADRGVNSPLH
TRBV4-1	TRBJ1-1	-	ASSPITGTRNTEAF
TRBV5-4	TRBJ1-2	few	ASSTPGEVYYGYT
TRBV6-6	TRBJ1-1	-	ASSRQGADTEAF
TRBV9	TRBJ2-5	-	ASSVSGGPQETQY
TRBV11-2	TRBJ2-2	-	ASSISPGLPTGELF
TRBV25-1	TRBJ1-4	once	ASSESGRSPYEKLF
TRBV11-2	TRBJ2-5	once	ASSLDRGEQETQY
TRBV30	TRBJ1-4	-	AWRGQLINEKLF
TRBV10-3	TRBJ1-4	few	AISESTGRRATNEKLF
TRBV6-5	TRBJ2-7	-	ASSYQGAGEQY
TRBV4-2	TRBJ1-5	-	ASRRDRESNQPQH
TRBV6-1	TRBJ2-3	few	ASSGLAGDGSDTQY
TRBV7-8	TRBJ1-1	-	ASSIGTSTGTEAF
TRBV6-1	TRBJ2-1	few	ASSRTSEYNEQF
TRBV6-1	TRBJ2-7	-	ASSEAAQPPLYEQY
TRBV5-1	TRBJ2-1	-	ASSGGTSEGNEQF
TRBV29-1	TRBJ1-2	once	SVEVWETGYGYT
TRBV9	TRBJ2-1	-	ASSVTSGDHISYNEQF
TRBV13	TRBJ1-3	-	ASSPRGGRLSGNTIY
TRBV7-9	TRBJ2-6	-	ASSFGQGGPGANVLT
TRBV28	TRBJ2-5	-	ASSFRGRVGETQY
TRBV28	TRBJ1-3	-	ASSRGQGGGKGNTIY
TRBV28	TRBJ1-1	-	ASSWTGGGSEAF
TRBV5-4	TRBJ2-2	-	ASSRPMTGNTGELF
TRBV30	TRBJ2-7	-	AWSVGTVNEQY
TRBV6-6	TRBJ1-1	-	ASRQRQRNTEAF